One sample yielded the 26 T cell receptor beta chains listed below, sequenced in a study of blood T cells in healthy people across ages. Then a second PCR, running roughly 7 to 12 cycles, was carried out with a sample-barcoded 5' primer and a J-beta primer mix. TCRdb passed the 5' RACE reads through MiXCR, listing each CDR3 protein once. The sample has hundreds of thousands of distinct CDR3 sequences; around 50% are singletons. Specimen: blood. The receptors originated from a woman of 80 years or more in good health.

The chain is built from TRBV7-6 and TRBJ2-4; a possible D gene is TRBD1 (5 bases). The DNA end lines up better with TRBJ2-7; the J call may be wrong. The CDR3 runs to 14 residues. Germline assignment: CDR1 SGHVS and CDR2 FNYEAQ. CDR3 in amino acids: CASSLDDRPYEQYF. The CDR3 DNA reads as TGTGCCAGCAGCTTAGATGACAGACCCTACGAGCAGTACTTC.

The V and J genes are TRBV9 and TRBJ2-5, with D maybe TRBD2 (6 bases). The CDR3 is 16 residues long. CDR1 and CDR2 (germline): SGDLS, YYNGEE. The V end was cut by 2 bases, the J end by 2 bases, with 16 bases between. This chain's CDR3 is CASSVGGGAMQETQYF. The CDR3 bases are TGTGCCAGCAGCGTTGGTGGCGGGGCGATGCAAGAGACCCAGTACTTC. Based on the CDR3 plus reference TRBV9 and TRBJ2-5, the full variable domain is DSGVTQTPKHLITATGQRVTLRCSPRSGDLSVYWYQQSLDQGLQFLIQYYNGEERAKGNILERFSAQQFPDLHSELNLSSLELGDSALYFCASSVGGGAMQETQYFGPGTRLLVL.

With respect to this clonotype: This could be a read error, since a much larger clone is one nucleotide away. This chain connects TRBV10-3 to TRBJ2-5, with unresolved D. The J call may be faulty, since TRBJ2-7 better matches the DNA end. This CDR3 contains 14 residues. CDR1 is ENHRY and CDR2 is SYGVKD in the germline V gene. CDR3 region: CAISVVETYNEQYF. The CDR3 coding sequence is TGTGCCATCAGTGTGGTAGAGACGTATAACGAGCAGTACTTC.

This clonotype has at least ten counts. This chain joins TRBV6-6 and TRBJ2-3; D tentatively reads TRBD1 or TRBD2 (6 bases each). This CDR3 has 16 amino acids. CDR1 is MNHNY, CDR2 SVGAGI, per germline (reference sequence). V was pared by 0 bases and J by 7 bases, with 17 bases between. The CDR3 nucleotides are TGTGCCAGCAGTTACTCGACGGGGGCTGGACTCAATACGCAGTATTTT. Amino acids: CASSYSTGAGLNTQYF.

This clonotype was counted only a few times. CDR3 coding DNA: TGTGCCAGCAGCTTAGTAGTTTCGGGAAACTATGGCTACACCTTC. Its protein is CASSLVVSGNYGYTF. V usage is TRBV7-9 and J usage is TRBJ1-2; D is unresolved. Deletions cut 1 base from V and 2 bases from J, with 11 bases between. Germline V gives CDR1 SEHNR, CDR2 FQNEAQ (reference sequence). The CDR3 is made up of 15 amino acids.

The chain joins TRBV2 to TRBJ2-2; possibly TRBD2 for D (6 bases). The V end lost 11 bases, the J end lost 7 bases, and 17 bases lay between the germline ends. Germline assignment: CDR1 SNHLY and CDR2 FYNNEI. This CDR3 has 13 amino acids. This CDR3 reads CACRLGWNGELFF. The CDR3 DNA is TGTGCCTGCCGACTAGGATGGAACGGGGAGCTGTTTTTT.

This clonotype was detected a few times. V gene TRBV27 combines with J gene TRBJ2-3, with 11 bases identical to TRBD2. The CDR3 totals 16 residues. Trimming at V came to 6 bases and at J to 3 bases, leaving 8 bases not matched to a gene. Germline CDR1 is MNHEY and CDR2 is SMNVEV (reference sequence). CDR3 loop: CASRVGSGRETDTQYF. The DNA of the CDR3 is TGTGCCAGCAGGGTCGGTAGCGGGAGGGAGACAGATACGCAGTATTTT.

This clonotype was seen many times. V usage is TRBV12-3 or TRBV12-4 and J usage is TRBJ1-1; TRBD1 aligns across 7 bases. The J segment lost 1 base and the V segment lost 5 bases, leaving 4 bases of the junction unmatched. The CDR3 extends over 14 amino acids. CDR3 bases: TGTGCCAGCAGTGTCACAGGGGCGAACACTGAAGCTTTCTTT. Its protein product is CASSVTGANTEAFF.

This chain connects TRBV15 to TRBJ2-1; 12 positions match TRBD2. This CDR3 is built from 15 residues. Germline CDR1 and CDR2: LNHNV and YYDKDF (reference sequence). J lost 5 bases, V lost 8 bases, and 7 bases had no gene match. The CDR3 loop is CATRRTSGEHNEQFF. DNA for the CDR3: TGTGCCACCCGACGGACTAGCGGGGAACACAATGAGCAGTTCTTC. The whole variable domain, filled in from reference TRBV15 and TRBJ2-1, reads DAMVIQNPRYQVTQFGKPVTLSCSQTLNHNVMYWYQQKSSQAPKLLFHYYDKDFNNEADTPDNFQSRRPNTSFCFLDIRSPGLGDTAMYLCATRRTSGEHNEQFFGPGTRLTVL.

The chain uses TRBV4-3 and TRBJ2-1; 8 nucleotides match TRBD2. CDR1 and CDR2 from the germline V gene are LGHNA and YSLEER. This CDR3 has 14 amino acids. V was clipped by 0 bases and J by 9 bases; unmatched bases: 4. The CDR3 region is CASSQDTAGAEQFF. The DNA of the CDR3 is TGCGCCAGCAGCCAAGATACAGCGGGAGCTGAGCAGTTCTTC.

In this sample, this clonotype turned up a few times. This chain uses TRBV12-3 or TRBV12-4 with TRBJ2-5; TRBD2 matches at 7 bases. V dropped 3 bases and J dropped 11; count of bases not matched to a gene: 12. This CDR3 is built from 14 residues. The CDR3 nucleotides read TGTGCCAGCAGTTTTGGTCTAGCGGACAATGAGCAGTACTTC. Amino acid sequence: CASSFGLADNEQYF.

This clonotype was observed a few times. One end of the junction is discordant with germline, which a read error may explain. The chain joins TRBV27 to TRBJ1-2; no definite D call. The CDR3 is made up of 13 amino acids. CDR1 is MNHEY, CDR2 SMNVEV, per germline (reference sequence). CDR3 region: CASSVSSAYGYTF. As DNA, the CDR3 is TGTGCCAGCAGTGTATCTTCGGCTTATGGCTACACCTTC.

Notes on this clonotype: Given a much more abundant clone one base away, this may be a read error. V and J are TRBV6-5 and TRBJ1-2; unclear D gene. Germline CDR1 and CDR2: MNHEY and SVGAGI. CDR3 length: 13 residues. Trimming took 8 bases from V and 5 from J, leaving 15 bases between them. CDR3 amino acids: CASGDERRYGYTF. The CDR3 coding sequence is TGTGCCAGCGGTGACGAGCGGAGGTATGGCTACACCTTC.

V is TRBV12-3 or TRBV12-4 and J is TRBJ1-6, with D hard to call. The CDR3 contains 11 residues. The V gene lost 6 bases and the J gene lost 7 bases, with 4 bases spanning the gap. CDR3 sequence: CASRFNSPLHF. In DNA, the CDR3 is TGTGCCAGCAGATTCAATTCACCCCTCCACTTT.

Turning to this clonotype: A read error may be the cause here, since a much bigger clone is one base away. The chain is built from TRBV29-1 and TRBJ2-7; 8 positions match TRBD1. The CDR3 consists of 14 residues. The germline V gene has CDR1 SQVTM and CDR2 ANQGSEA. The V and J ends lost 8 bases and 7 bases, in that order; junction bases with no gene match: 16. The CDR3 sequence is CSSTRDRYYNEQYF. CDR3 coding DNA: TGCAGCTCCACCCGGGACAGGTACTACAATGAGCAGTACTTC.

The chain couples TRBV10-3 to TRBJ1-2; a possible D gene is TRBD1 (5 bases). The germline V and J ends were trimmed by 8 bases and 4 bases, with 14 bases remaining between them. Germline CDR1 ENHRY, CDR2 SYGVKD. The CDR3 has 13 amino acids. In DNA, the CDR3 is TGTGCCATCGGTGCCGTGACAGCCTATGGCTACACCTTC. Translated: CAIGAVTAYGYTF.

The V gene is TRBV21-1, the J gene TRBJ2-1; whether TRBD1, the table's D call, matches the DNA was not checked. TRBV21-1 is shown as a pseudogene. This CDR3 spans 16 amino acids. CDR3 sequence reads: CASSKERGVGQETQFF. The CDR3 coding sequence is TGTGCCAGCAGCAAAGAACGGGGGGTCGGGCAAGAGACCCAGTTCTTC.

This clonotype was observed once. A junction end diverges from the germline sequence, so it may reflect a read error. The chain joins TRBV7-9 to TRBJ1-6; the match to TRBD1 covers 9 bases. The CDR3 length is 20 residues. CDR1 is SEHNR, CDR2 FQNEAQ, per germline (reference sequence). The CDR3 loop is CAGSRVRDREFKFYNSPLHF. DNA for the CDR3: TGTGCCGGCAGCAGGGTCCGGGACAGGGAATTTAAGTTTTATAATTCACCCCTCCACTTT.

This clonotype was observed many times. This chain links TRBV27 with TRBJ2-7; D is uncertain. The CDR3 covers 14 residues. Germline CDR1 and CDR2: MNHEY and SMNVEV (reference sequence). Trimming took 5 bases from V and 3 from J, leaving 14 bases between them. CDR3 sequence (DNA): TGTGCCAGCAGTCCTATCCTCCGAATCTACGAGCAGTACTTC. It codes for CASSPILRIYEQYF.

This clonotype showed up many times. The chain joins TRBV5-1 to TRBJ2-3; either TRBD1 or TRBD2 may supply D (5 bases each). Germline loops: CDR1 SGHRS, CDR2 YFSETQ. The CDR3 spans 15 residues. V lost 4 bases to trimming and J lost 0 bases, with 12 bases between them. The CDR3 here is CASSPMRGSTDTQYF. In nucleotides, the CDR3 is TGCGCCAGCAGCCCTATGAGGGGTAGCACAGATACGCAGTATTTT. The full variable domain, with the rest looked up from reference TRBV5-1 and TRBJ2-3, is KAGVTQTPRYLIKTRGQQVTLSCSPISGHRSVSWYQQTPGQGLQFLFEYFSETQRNKGNFPGRFSGRQFSNSRSEMNVSTLELGDSALYLCASSPMRGSTDTQYFGPGTRLTVL.

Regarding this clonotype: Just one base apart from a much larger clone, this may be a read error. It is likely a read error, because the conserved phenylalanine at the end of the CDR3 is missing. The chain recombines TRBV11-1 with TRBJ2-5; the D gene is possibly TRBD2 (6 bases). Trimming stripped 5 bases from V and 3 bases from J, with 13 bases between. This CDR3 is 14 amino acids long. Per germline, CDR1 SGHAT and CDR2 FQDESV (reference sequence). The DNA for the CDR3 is TGTGCCAGCAGCCTTACTAGCCGAAAAGAGACCCAGTACCTC. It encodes CASSLTSRKETQYL.

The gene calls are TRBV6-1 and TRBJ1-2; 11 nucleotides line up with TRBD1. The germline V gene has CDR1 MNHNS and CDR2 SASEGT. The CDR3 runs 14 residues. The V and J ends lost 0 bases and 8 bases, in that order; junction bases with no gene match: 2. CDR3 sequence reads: CASSEAWTGGGYTF. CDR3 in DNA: TGTGCCAGCAGTGAAGCGTGGACAGGGGGCGGCTACACCTTC.

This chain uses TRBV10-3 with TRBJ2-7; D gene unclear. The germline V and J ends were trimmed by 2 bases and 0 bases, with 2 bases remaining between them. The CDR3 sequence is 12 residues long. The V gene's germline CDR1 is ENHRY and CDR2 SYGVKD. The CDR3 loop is CAISEGSYEQYF. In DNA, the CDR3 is TGTGCCATCAGTGAGGGCTCCTACGAGCAGTACTTC.

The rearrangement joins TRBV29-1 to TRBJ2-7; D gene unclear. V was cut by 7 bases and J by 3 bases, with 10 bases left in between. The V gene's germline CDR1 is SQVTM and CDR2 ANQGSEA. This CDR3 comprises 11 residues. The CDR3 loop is CSALLIYEQYF. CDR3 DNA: TGCAGCGCCCTCCTAATCTACGAGCAGTACTTC.

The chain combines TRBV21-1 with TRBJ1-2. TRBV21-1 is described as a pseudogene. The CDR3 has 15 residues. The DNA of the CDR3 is TGTGCCAGCAGCAAAGATACTGGGACTAACTATGGCTACACCTTC. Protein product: CASSKDTGTNYGYTF.

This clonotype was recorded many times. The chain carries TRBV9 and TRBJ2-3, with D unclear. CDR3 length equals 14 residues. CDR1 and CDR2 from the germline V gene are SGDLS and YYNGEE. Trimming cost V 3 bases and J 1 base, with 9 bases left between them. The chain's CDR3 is CASSGIGRTDTQYF. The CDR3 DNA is TGTGCCAGCAGCGGAATAGGCCGCACAGATACGCAGTATTTT.